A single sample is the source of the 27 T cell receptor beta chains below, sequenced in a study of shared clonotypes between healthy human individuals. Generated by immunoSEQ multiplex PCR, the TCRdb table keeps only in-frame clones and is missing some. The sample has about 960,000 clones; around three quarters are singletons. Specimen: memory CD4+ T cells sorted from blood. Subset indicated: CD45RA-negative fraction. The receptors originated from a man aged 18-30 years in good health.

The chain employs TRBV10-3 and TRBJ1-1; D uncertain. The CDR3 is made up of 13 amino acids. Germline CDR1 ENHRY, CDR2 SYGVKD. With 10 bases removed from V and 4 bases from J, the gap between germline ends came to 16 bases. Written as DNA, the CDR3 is TGTGCCACGTCCGCCGGGAACCCCACTGAAGCTTTCTTT. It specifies CATSAGNPTEAFF.

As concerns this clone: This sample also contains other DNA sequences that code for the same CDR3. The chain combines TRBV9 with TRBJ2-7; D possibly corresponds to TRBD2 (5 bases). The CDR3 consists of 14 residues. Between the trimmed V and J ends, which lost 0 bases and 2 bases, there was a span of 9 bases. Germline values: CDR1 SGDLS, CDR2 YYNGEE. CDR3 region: CASSVGAEAYEQYF. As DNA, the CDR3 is TGTGCCAGCAGCGTAGGGGCGGAGGCCTACGAGCAGTACTTC. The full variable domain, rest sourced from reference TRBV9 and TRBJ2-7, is DSGVTQTPKHLITATGQRVTLRCSPRSGDLSVYWYQQSLDQGLQFLIQYYNGEERAKGNILERFSAQQFPDLHSELNLSSLELGDSALYFCASSVGAEAYEQYFGPGTRLTVT.

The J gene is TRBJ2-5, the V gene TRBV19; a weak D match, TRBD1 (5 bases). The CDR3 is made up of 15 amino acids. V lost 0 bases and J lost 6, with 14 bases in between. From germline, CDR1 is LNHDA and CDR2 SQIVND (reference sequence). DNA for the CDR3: TGTGCCAGTAGTATAGACCAGGGAATCGTAAAGACCCAGTACTTC. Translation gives CASSIDQGIVKTQYF.

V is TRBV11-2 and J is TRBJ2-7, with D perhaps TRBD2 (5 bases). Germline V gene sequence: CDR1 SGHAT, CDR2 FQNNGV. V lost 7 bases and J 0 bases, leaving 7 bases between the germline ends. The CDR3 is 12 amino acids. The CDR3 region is CASMTNSYEQYF. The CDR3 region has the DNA TGTGCCAGCATGACTAACTCCTACGAGCAGTACTTC.

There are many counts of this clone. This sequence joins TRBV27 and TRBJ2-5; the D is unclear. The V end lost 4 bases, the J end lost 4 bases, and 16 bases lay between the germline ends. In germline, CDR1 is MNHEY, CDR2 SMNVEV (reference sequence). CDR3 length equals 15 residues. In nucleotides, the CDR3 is TGTGCCAGCAGTTGGGGAAAGGGTGGATCAGAGACCCAGTACTTC. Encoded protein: CASSWGKGGSETQYF.

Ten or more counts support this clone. CDR3 in DNA: TGTGCCAGCAGCTACAGAGCCTCTGGGGCCAACGTCCTGACTTTC. Protein product: CASSYRASGANVLTF. This sequence joins TRBV7-3 and TRBJ2-6; no clear D gene. Trimming took off 4 bases at V and 0 bases at J, with 7 bases between the two ends. This CDR3 has 15 amino acids. CDR1 SGHTA and CDR2 FQGTGA come from the germline V gene.

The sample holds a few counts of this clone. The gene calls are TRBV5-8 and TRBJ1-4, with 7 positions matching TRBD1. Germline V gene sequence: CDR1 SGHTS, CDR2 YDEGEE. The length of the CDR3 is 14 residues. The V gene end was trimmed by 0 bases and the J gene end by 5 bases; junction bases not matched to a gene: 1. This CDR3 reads CASSLGRGNEKLFF. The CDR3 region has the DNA TGTGCCAGCAGCTTGGGCAGGGGGAATGAAAAACTGTTTTTT. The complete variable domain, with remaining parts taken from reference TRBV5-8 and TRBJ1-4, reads EAGVTQSPTHLIKTRGQQATLRCSPISGHTSVYWYQQALGLGLQFLLWYDEGEERNRGNFPPRFSGRQFPNYSSELNVNALELEDSALYLCASSLGRGNEKLFFGSGTQLSVL.

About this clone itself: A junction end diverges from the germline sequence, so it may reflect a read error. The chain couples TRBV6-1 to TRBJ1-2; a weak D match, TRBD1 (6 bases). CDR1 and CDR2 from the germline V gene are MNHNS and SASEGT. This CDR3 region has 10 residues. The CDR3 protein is CASSEGTAFF. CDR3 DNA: TGTGCCAGCAGTGAAGGGACAGCTTTCTTC.

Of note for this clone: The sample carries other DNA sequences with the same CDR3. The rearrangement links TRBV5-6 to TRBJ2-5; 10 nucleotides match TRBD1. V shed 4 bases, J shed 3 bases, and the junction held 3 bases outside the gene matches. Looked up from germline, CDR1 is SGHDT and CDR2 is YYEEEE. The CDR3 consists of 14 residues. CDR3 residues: CASSPGQGKETQYF. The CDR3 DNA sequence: TGTGCCAGCAGCCCGGGACAGGGGAAAGAGACCCAGTACTTC.

The CDR3 here is CASSQTGGGYGYTF. As DNA, the CDR3 is TGTGCCAGCAGCCAAACAGGGGGTGGCTATGGCTACACCTTC. This chain links TRBV5-6 with TRBJ1-2; 8 positions agree with TRBD1. Germline lookup yields CDR1 SGHDT and CDR2 YYEEEE. After removal of 4 bases from V and 4 bases from J, the junction contained 6 bases not matched to a gene. The CDR3 extends over 14 amino acids.

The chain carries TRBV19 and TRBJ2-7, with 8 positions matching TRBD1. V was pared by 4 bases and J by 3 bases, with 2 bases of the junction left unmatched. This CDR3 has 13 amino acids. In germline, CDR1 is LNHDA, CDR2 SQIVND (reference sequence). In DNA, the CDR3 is TGTGCCAGTAGTAGGGGACAGGACTACGAGCAGTACTTC. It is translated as CASSRGQDYEQYF.

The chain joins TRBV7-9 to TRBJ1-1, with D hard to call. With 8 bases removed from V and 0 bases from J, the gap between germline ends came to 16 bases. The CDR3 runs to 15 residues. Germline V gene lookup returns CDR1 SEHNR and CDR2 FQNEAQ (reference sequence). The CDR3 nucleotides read TGTGCCAGCGCCCCGAGCGTCGTTATGAACACTGAAGCTTTCTTT. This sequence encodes CASAPSVVMNTEAFF.

The CDR3 sequence: CASSLTLIYGYTF. The CDR3 DNA reads as TGTGCCAGCAGCCTGACGCTTATCTATGGCTACACCTTC. The chain carries TRBV5-6 and TRBJ1-2; no clear D gene. Trimming removed 4 bases at V and 4 bases at J, with 11 bases between. The CDR3 is 13 residues long. CDR1 and CDR2 (germline): SGHDT, YYEEEE.

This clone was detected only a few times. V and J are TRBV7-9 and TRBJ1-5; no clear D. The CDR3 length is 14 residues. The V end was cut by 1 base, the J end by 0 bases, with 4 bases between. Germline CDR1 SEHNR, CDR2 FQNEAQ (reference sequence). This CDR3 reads CASSLVSSNQPQHF. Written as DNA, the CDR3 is TGTGCCAGCAGCTTAGTCAGTAGCAATCAGCCCCAGCATTTT.

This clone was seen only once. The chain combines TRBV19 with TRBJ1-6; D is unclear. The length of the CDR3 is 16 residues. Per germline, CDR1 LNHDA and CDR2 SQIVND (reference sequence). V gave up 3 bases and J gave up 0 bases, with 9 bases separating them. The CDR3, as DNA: TGTGCCAGTAGTATTTATCCTAGCTCCTATAATTCACCCCTCCACTTT. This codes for CASSIYPSSYNSPLHF.

DNA of the CDR3: TGTGCCAGCGACAGGGGAGGAAGTACTGAAGCTTTCTTT. This sequence encodes CASDRGGSTEAFF. The chain has TRBV6-6 and TRBJ1-1; 8 bases fit TRBD1. Germline values: CDR1 MNHNY, CDR2 SVGAGI (reference sequence). J was trimmed by 5 bases and V by 8 bases; bases with no gene match: 7. This CDR3 region has 13 residues.

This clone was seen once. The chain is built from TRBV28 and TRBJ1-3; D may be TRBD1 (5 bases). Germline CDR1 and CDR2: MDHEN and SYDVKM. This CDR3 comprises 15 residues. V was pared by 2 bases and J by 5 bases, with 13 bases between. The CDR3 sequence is CASSLLSTGRNTIYF. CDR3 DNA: TGTGCCAGCAGTTTACTGTCCACAGGCCGAAACACCATATATTTT.

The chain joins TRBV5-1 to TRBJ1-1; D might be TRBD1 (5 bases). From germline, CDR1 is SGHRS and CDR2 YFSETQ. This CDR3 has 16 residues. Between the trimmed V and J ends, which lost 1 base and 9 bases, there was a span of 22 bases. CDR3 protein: CASSLRGLVPLFQAFF. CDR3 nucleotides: TGCGCCAGCAGCTTGAGGGGCCTGGTCCCCCTCTTCCAAGCTTTCTTT.

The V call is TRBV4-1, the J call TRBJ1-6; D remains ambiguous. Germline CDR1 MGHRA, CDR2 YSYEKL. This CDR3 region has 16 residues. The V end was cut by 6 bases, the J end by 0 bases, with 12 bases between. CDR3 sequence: CASRPEQTSYNSPLHF. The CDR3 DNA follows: TGCGCCAGCAGACCAGAACAAACCTCCTATAATTCACCCCTCCACTTT.

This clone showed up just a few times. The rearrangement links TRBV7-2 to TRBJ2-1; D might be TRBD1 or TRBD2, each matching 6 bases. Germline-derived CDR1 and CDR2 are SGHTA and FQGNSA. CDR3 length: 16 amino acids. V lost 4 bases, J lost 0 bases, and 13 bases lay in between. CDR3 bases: TGTGCCAGCAGCTCCGGGGGCCTTAGCTCCTACAATGAGCAGTTCTTC. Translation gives CASSSGGLSSYNEQFF.

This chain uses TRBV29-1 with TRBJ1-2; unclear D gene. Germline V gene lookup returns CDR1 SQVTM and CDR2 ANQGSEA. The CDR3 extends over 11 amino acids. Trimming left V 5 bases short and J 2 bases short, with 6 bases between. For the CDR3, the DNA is TGCAGCGTTTCGGTCAACTATGGCTACACCTTC. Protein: CSVSVNYGYTF.

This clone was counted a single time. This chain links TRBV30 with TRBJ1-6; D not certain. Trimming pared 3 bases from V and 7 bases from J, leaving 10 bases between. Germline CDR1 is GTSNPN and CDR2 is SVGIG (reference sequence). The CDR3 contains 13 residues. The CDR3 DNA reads TGTGCCTGGAGGAAGGGATGGAATTCACCCCTCCACTTT. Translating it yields CAWRKGWNSPLHF.

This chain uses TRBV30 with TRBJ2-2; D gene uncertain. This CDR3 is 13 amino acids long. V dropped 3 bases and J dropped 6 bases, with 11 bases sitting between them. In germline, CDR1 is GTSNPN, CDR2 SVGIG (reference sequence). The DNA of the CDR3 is TGTGCCTGGAGGACCCGGGTTGCCGGGGAGCTGTTTTTT. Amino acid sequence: CAWRTRVAGELFF.

The CDR3 region has the DNA TGTGCCAGCACCAGTGGACAGGGGAATGAAAAACTGTTTTTT. Its translation: CASTSGQGNEKLFF. The V and J genes are TRBV6-5 and TRBJ1-4; 9 bases agree with TRBD1. V lost 7 bases to trimming and J lost 5 bases; unmatched junction nucleotides: 5. The CDR3 is made up of 14 amino acids. CDR1 and CDR2 from the germline V gene are MNHEY and SVGAGI.

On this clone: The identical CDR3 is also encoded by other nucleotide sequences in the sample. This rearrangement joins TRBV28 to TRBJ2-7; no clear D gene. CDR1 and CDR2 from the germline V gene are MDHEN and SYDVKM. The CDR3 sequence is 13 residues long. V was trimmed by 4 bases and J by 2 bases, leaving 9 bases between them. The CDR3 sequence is CASSSGQPYEQYF. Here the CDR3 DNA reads TGTGCCAGCAGTTCTGGGCAGCCCTACGAGCAGTACTTC. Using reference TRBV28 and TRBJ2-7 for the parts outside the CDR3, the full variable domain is DVKVTQSSRYLVKRTGEKVFLECVQDMDHENMFWYRQDPGLGLRLIYFSYDVKMKEKGDIPEGYSVSREKKERFSLILESASTNQTSMYLCASSSGQPYEQYFGPGTRLTVT.

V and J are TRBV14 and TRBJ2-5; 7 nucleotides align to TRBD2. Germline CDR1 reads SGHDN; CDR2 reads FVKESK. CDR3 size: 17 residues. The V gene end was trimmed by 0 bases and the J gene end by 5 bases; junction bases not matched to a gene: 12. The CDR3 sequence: CASSQEVAKRGWETQYF. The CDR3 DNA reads TGTGCCAGCAGCCAAGAAGTCGCTAAGCGGGGTTGGGAGACCCAGTACTTC.

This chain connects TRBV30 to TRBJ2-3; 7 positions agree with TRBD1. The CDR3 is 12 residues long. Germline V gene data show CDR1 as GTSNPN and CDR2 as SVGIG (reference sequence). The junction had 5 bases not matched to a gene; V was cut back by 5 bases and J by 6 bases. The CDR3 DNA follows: TGTGCCTGGGAAACAGGGGCCGATACGCAGTATTTT. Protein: CAWETGADTQYF.